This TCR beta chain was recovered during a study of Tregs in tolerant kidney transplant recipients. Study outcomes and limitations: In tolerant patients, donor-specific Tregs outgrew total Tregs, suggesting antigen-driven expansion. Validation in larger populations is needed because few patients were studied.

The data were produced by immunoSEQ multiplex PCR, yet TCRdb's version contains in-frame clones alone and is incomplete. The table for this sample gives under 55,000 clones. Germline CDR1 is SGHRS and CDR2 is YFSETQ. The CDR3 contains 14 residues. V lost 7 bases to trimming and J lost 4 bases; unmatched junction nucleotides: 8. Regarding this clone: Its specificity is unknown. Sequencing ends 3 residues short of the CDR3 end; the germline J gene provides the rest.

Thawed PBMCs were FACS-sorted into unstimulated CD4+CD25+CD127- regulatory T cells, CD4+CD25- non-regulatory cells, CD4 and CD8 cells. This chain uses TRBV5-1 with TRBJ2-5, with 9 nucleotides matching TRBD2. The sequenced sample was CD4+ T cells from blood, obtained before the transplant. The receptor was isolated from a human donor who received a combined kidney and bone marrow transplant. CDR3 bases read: TGCGCCAGCCACCAGGGACTAGCAGTAGAGACC. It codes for CASHQGLAVET. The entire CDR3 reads CASHQGLAVETQYF.